Listed here are 11 T cell receptor beta chains from one sample, sequenced in a study of control samples from healthy donors and cancer patients (dated by TCRdb to 2018 to 2020). Libraries were built with the immunoSEQ multiplex PCR assay. TCRdb carries this immuneACCESS record with in-frame sequences only. Its versions omit some clonotypes, under half of them owing to an unresolved V gene in the studies checked, with the rest unexplained. The sample table lists 130,000 or so clones, about 88% of them with a count of one. The ten biggest clones cover roughly 3.2% of the sample. Sequencing was carried out using blood. These TCRs come from a man over 45 in good health.

The chain is built from TRBV5-4 and TRBJ1-1; D is ambiguous. This CDR3 has 14 amino acids. Germline values: CDR1 SGHNT, CDR2 YYREEE (reference sequence). V was cut by 2 bases and J by 0 bases, with 8 bases left in between. CDR3 sequence: CASSLESVNTEAFF. CDR3 in DNA: TGTGCCAGCAGCTTAGAATCAGTGAACACTGAAGCTTTCTTT.

Note on this clone: One junction end disagrees with the germline gene, perhaps due to a read error. The chain joins TRBV2 to TRBJ1-2; no definite D call. The CDR3 runs to 11 residues. Looked up from germline, CDR1 is SNHLY and CDR2 is FYNNEI. CDR3 sequence reads: CASVRYGPTLF. CDR3 DNA sequence: TGTGCCAGCGTCCGTTATGGGCCGACCCTTTTC.

This rearrangement joins TRBV2 to TRBJ2-3; D possibly corresponds to TRBD2 (5 bases). Germline values: CDR1 SNHLY, CDR2 FYNNEI. The CDR3 contains 13 residues. V gave up 7 bases and J gave up 6 bases, with 14 bases separating them. CDR3 coding DNA: TGTGCCAGCACTCTCGATGGAGGCGATACGCAGTATTTT. Translated, it gives CASTLDGGDTQYF.

The V and J genes are TRBV7-9 and TRBJ1-1, with 7 bases matching TRBD1. CDR1 is SEHNR, CDR2 FQNEAQ, per germline (reference sequence). The CDR3 extends over 14 amino acids. Trimming removed 7 bases from V and 3 bases from J; junction bases left unmatched: 8. CDR3 sequence (DNA): TGTGCCAGCAAAGGACAGGCGATCGACACTGAAGCTTTCTTT. It translates to CASKGQAIDTEAFF.

The V and J genes are TRBV9 and TRBJ2-1; D is unresolved. Germline V lookup: CDR1 SGDLS, CDR2 YYNGEE. V dropped 2 bases and J dropped 0 bases, with 9 bases sitting between them. This CDR3 spans 15 amino acids. The CDR3 region is CASSVSMGSYNEQFF. CDR3 in DNA: TGTGCCAGCAGCGTCTCTATGGGCTCCTACAATGAGCAGTTCTTC.

In its sample, this clone was seen once. One end of the junction does not line up with germline, which may come from a read error. This chain connects TRBV18 to TRBJ2-1, with a possible D match to TRBD2 (5 bases). The V gene's germline CDR1 is KGHSH and CDR2 LQKENI. The CDR3 length is 15 residues. CDR3 protein: CASSPRTGPYNEQFF. The CDR3 region has the DNA TGTGCCAGCTCCCCACGGACTGGGCCGTACAATGAGCAGTTCTTC.

Of note for this clone: Other DNA sequences in this sample translate to the same CDR3. V is TRBV10-2 and J is TRBJ2-5, with a weak D call TRBD2 (5 bases). The CDR3 runs 14 residues. From germline, CDR1 is WSHSY and CDR2 SAAADI. Trimming removed 8 bases from V and 7 bases from J, with 20 bases in between. In DNA, the CDR3 is TGCGCCAGCCGTACGAGCGGACCCGGAGGGACCCAGTACTTC. Its translation: CASRTSGPGGTQYF.

The chain combines TRBV28 with TRBJ2-5, with 9 bases aligning to TRBD1. V was pared by 3 bases and J by 4 bases, with 6 bases of the junction left unmatched. The CDR3 is 15 amino acids. The germline V gene has CDR1 MDHEN and CDR2 SYDVKM. CDR3 sequence reads: CASSFYGQGIETQYF. The CDR3 bases are TGTGCCAGCAGTTTCTATGGACAGGGGATAGAGACCCAGTACTTC.

The genes are TRBV28 and TRBJ1-1; possibly TRBD1 for D (6 bases). The V and J ends lost 6 bases and 2 bases respectively, with 13 bases between them. CDR1 and CDR2 (germline): MDHEN, SYDVKM. The CDR3 runs to 14 residues. CDR3 coding DNA: TGTGCCAGCAGGAGGGGGGGGGCAAACACTGAAGCTTTCTTT. Translating gives CASRRGGANTEAFF. The entire variable domain, with the rest obtained from reference TRBV28 and TRBJ1-1, is as follows: DVKVTQSSRYLVKRTGEKVFLECVQDMDHENMFWYRQDPGLGLRLIYFSYDVKMKEKGDIPEGYSVSREKKERFSLILESASTNQTSMYLCASRRGGANTEAFFGQGTRLTVV.

The gene calls are TRBV7-9 and TRBJ2-7, with a tentative D call TRBD1 (5 bases). The CDR3 length is 12 residues. The germline gives CDR1 SEHNR, CDR2 FQNEAQ (reference sequence). With 4 bases removed from V and 6 bases from J, the gap between germline ends came to 10 bases. The chain's CDR3 is CASSYSGSEQYF. The CDR3 nucleotides read TGTGCCAGCAGCTACTCAGGGTCCGAGCAGTACTTC.

The chain employs TRBV12-5 and TRBJ1-1; 9 positions agree with TRBD1. The CDR3 is 12 residues long. The trim removed 5 bases at V and 10 bases at J, leaving 5 bases unmatched. Germline CDR1 reads LGHNT; CDR2 reads FRNRAP. The CDR3: CASGTGQGTAFF. The CDR3 DNA follows: TGTGCTAGTGGTACCGGACAGGGGACAGCTTTCTTT.